This TCR beta chain is from a study of human T cells and chemical hapten exposure. Whole-study context: Subjects had 2% DPC placed on around 2 cm by around 2 cm of upper inner arm skin for sensitization. Findings and limits, study-wide: Clustering by CDR3 similarity yielded significantly more large clusters from expanded TCRs than controls. No change in TCRs above 1 in 1000 frequency was produced by DPC sensitization.

The sample's time point: patch test 1, 2 weeks after DPC sensitization. Described treatment: therapeutic diphenylcyclopropenone sensitization with weekly scalp DPC. In the source study's methods: Sequenced samples showed a median of approximately 96,000 TCRs each, with counts running from around 24,000 to 710,000. One entry per CDR3 protein, called by TCRdb with MiXCR from the RACE reads. TCRdb's processing, not the study's, gives the V and J calls here. The table lists about 110,000 distinct CDR3 sequences, approximately 9.9% of them singletons. This clonotype was counted only a few times. The antigen is undetermined. V dropped 6 bases and J dropped 4; count of bases not matched to a gene: 6. CDR3 size: 13 residues. From germline, CDR1 is DFQATT and CDR2 SNEGSKA (reference sequence).

This chain connects TRBV20-1 to TRBJ2-4, with 7 bases matching TRBD1. This material consisted of whole blood, taken in connection with sensitization to the hapten diphenylcyclopropenone (DPC). This clonotype was obtained from a woman aged 40-49 years with alopecia areata. Some clones in this sample may be carry-over from other donors' samples. The CDR3 region has the DNA TGCAGTGCAACCGGGACAGTTAAAAACATTCAGTACTTC. Amino acid sequence: CSATGTVKNIQYF.